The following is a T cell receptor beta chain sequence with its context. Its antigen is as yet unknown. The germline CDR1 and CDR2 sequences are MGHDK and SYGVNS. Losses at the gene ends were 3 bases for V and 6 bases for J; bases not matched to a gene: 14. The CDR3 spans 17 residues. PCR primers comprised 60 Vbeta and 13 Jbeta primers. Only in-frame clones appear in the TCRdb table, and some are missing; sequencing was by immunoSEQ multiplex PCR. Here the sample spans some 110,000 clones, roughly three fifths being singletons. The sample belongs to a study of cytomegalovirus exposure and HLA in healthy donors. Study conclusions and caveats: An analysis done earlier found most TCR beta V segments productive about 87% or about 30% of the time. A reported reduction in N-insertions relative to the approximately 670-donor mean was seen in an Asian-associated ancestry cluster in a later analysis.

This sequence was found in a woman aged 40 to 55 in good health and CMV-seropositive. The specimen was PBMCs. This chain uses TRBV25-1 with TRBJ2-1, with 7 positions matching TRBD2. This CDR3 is CASSDLTVAGSVNEQFF. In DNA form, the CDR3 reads TGTGCCAGCAGTGACCTGACCGTAGCGGGTAGCGTCAATGAGCAGTTCTTC.